Below, 25 T cell receptor beta chains from the same sample are listed, as sequenced in a study of blood T cell repertoires in COVID-19. This table comes from immunoSEQ multiplex PCR, and its TCRdb copy is limited to in-frame clones, with some not included. The top ten hold about 45% of the sample, which has tens of thousands of clones, 77% seen once. The material sequenced was peripheral blood. Receptors originate from a man between 65 and 85 years old with active or convalescent COVID-19.

This rearrangement joins TRBV5-1 to TRBJ1-5; D is undetermined. Trimming took 0 bases from V and 7 from J, leaving 11 bases between them. Germline values: CDR1 SGHRS, CDR2 YFSETQ. CDR3 length equals 14 residues. The CDR3 sequence: CASSLDGDRQPQHF. For the CDR3, the DNA is TGCGCCAGCAGCTTGGACGGGGATCGGCAGCCCCAGCATTTT.

This clone was detected only once. The V gene is TRBV6-1, the J gene TRBJ1-2; 7 bases map to TRBD1. Germline V gene sequence: CDR1 MNHNS, CDR2 SASEGT. V trimming: 0 bases; J trimming: 4 bases; junction bases outside the gene matches: 5. The length of the CDR3 is 15 residues. The CDR3 DNA reads as TGTGCCAGCAGTGAAGCTGTGACAGGGCCCTATGGCTACACCTTC. This translates into CASSEAVTGPYGYTF.

This chain uses TRBV3-1 (or the pseudogene TRBV3-2) with TRBJ1-3, with no clear D. The CDR3 runs to 17 residues. Trimming removed 1 base from V and 3 bases from J, with 16 bases in between. CDR1 LGHDT and CDR2 YNNKEL come from the germline V gene (reference sequence). DNA of the CDR3: TGTGCCAGCAGCCAAGGGGTCCGAGGAGTCCGTGGAAACACCATATATTTT. Translating it yields CASSQGVRGVRGNTIYF.

J is TRBJ1-3 and V is TRBV27; maybe TRBD1 (5 bases). Germline V gene data show CDR1 as MNHEY and CDR2 as SMNVEV (reference sequence). The V end was cut by 0 bases, the J end by 3 bases, with 12 bases between. CDR3 length equals 16 residues. CDR3 DNA: TGTGCCAGCAGTTTATCGCCAGGGTTGAGTGGAAACACCATATATTTT. This encodes CASSLSPGLSGNTIYF.

CDR3 in amino acids: CASSAGLRGGTEQFF. Written as DNA, the CDR3 is TGTGCCAGCAGCGCGGGACTTAGAGGGGGCACTGAGCAGTTCTTC. The chain links TRBV9 to TRBJ2-1; D is possibly TRBD1 (7 bases). V shed 3 bases and J shed 9 bases, with 19 bases lying between them. The CDR3 consists of 15 residues. The germline gives CDR1 SGDLS, CDR2 YYNGEE.

The gene calls are TRBV7-8 and TRBJ2-1; 8 positions agree with TRBD2. The CDR3 spans 16 residues. Germline-derived CDR1 and CDR2 are SGHVS and FQNEAQ. J was trimmed by 6 bases and V by 5 bases; bases with no gene match: 12. Written as DNA, the CDR3 is TGTGCCAGCAGCATAAACGGGAGGGGACCAACCAATGAGCAGTTCTTC. Translating it yields CASSINGRGPTNEQFF.

This rearrangement joins TRBV11-2 to TRBJ2-3; D is ambiguous. Deletions cut 1 base from V and 5 bases from J, with 10 bases between. CDR1 SGHAT and CDR2 FQNNGV come from the germline V gene. This CDR3 comprises 14 residues. The DNA of the CDR3 is TGTGCCAGCAGCTTAGGGCCTGGCGGAGATACGCAGTATTTT. Residues: CASSLGPGGDTQYF.

DNA of the CDR3: TGTGCCAGCAGCCCCCCTAGTACTAGCGGGGTCCACAATGAGCAGTTCTTC. Encoded protein: CASSPPSTSGVHNEQFF. This chain links TRBV6-2 or TRBV6-3 with TRBJ2-1; 10 bases line up with TRBD2. Trimming at V came to 6 bases and at J to 5 bases, leaving 13 bases not matched to a gene. The germline CDR1 and CDR2 sequences are MNHEY and SVGEGT. The CDR3 runs 17 residues.

This sequence joins TRBV5-4 and TRBJ2-7, with 8 positions matching TRBD2. With 3 bases clipped from V and 5 bases from J, the junction kept 13 bases outside the gene matches. This CDR3 contains 16 residues. Germline CDR1 and CDR2: SGHNT and YYREEE (reference sequence). In DNA, the CDR3 is TGTGCCAGCAGCTCCGGAGTGACTAGCGCCTTTGACGAGCAGTACTTC. Translated: CASSSGVTSAFDEQYF.

This clone is a singleton in its sample. The chain carries TRBV29-1 and TRBJ2-7; D remains unclear. Germline-derived CDR1 and CDR2 are SQVTM and ANQGSEA. The length of the CDR3 is 12 residues. Trimming shortened V by 5 bases and J by 7 bases, and 15 bases separated the two germline ends. The CDR3 DNA reads TGCAGCGTTCGACACTCTCAGTCGGAGCAGTACTTC. Encoded protein: CSVRHSQSEQYF.

The rearrangement uses TRBV6-8 and TRBJ2-5; D may be TRBD2 (6 bases). The CDR3 runs to 11 residues. CDR1 is MNHGY, CDR2 SAAAGT, per germline. Between the trimmed V and J ends, which lost 11 bases and 5 bases, there was a span of 12 bases. CDR3 region: CASVGRETQYF. The DNA of the CDR3 is TGTGCCTCGGTAGGGAGGGAGACCCAGTACTTC.

The chain recombines TRBV19 with TRBJ1-5, with a possible D match to TRBD1 (6 bases). Trimming pared 4 bases from V and 4 bases from J, leaving 17 bases between. The germline CDR1 and CDR2 sequences are LNHDA and SQIVND (reference sequence). The CDR3 sequence is 16 residues long. The chain's CDR3 is CASSTNPGQRNQPQHF. Here the CDR3 DNA reads TGTGCCAGTAGTACCAATCCCGGACAGCGTAATCAGCCCCAGCATTTT.

In its sample, this clone was seen a few times. The chain uses TRBV10-2 and TRBJ2-7; 7 nucleotides align to TRBD2. The CDR3 has 15 amino acids. J lost 4 bases, V lost 7 bases, and 13 bases had no gene match. Per germline, CDR1 WSHSY and CDR2 SAAADI. In nucleotides, the CDR3 is TGCGCCAGCACCTCTGGAGGCGGGGGTACATACGAGCAGTACTTC. Its translation is CASTSGGGGTYEQYF.

The CDR3 protein is CASSTRDRGRHNEQFF. DNA for the CDR3: TGTGCCAGTAGTACCCGCGACAGGGGGCGTCACAATGAGCAGTTCTTC. The chain is built from TRBV19 and TRBJ2-1, with 10 nucleotides matching TRBD1. V lost 4 bases to trimming and J lost 5 bases; unmatched junction nucleotides: 8. This CDR3 has 16 amino acids. From germline, CDR1 is LNHDA and CDR2 SQIVND (reference sequence). The whole variable domain, filled in from reference TRBV19 and TRBJ2-1, reads DGGITQSPKYLFRKEGQNVTLSCEQNLNHDAMYWYRQDPGQGLRLIYYSQIVNDFQKGDIAEGYSVSREKKESFPLTVTSAQKNPTAFYLCASSTRDRGRHNEQFFGPGTRLTVL.

The chain links TRBV3-1 (or the pseudogene TRBV3-2) to TRBJ2-5; TRBD2 might be the D (6 bases). V gave up 4 bases and J gave up 5 bases, with 11 bases separating them. Germline CDR1 and CDR2: LGHDT and YNNKEL (reference sequence). This CDR3 has 13 amino acids. The CDR3 sequence: CASSPGVRETQYF. The CDR3 DNA follows: TGTGCCAGCAGCCCGGGGGTGCGGGAGACCCAGTACTTC.

J is TRBJ1-1 and V is TRBV4-2, with 7 bases lining up with TRBD1. V was pared by 1 base and J by 3 bases, with 5 bases of the junction left unmatched. The CDR3 consists of 15 residues. In germline, CDR1 is LGHNA, CDR2 YNFKEQ. CDR3 residues: CASSQGGGADTEAFF. The CDR3 DNA follows: TGTGCCAGCAGCCAAGGAGGGGGCGCGGACACTGAAGCTTTCTTT.

The chain uses TRBV29-1 and TRBJ1-1, with D perhaps matching TRBD1 (5 bases). Trimming cost V 3 bases and J 4 bases, with 9 bases left between them. Germline V gene lookup returns CDR1 SQVTM and CDR2 ANQGSEA. The CDR3 has 12 amino acids. CDR3 DNA: TGCAGCGTTGATGGCAGGGTCACTGAAGCTTTCTTT. This gives the protein CSVDGRVTEAFF. The full variable domain, in which reference TRBV29-1 and TRBJ1-1 provide the parts outside the CDR3, is SAVISQKPSRDICQRGTSLTIQCQVDSQVTMMFWYRQQPGQSLTLIATANQGSEATYESGFVIDKFPISRPNLTFSTLTVSNMSPEDSSIYLCSVDGRVTEAFFGQGTRLTVV.

This clone was counted once. CDR3: CASSPQQGADTEAFF. The CDR3 DNA follows: TGTGCCAGCAGCCCTCAGCAGGGGGCAGACACTGAAGCTTTCTTT. The genes are TRBV7-2 and TRBJ1-1; TRBD1 matches at 8 bases. Germline trimming cut 5 bases from V and 3 bases from J; bases unmatched to any gene: 8. This CDR3 comprises 15 residues. Germline CDR1 SGHTA, CDR2 FQGNSA.

This chain joins TRBV7-2 and TRBJ2-7, with 7 bases aligning to TRBD2. Per germline, CDR1 SGHTA and CDR2 FQGNSA. This CDR3 comprises 16 residues. The trim removed 3 bases at V and 4 bases at J, leaving 12 bases unmatched. The CDR3 loop is CASSFAGGSNAYEQYF. Written as DNA, the CDR3 is TGTGCCAGCAGCTTCGCCGGCGGGAGTAATGCTTACGAGCAGTACTTC.

V gene TRBV6-1 combines with J gene TRBJ1-2, with D unresolved. V gave up 3 bases and J gave up 0 bases, with 5 bases separating them. The CDR3 is 13 amino acids. The V gene's germline CDR1 is MNHNS and CDR2 SASEGT. The CDR3 loop is CASSDVSNYGYTF. In DNA, the CDR3 is TGTGCCAGCAGTGATGTATCTAACTATGGCTACACCTTC.

This clone was seen more than once but under ten times. The J gene is TRBJ2-2, the V gene TRBV5-1; 9 bases line up with TRBD1. The CDR3 is made up of 16 amino acids. Trimming removed 1 base from V and 6 bases from J; junction bases left unmatched: 7. Germline CDR1 SGHRS, CDR2 YFSETQ. The CDR3 loop is CASSLTGGFGSGELFF. CDR3 nucleotide sequence: TGCGCCAGCAGCTTGACAGGGGGCTTTGGTTCCGGGGAGCTGTTTTTT.

The V gene is TRBV12-5, the J gene TRBJ2-6; 7 bases align to TRBD2. V dropped 1 base and J dropped 1; count of bases not matched to a gene: 4. This CDR3 has 17 amino acids. The V gene's germline CDR1 is LGHNT and CDR2 FRNRAP. This chain's CDR3 is CASGLDSGGSGANVLTF. CDR3 nucleotides: TGTGCTAGTGGTTTGGATTCCGGGGGGTCTGGGGCCAACGTCCTGACTTTC.

This clone was recorded a few times. The chain carries TRBV21-1 and TRBJ2-4; whether TRBD2, the table's D call, matches the DNA was not checked. TRBV21-1 is recorded as a pseudogene. The CDR3 loop spans 19 amino acids. This chain's CDR3 is CASSKKIGRERSPVDIQYF. The CDR3 DNA is TGTGCCAGCAGCAAAAAAATTGGCCGGGAGAGATCCCCCGTGGACATTCAGTACTTC.

The rearrangement links TRBV7-2 to TRBJ2-3; a possible D gene is TRBD2 (5 bases). Germline CDR1 SGHTA, CDR2 FQGNSA. This CDR3 region has 16 residues. V was shortened by 6 bases and J by 1 base, with 17 bases between the two germline ends. CDR3 residues: CASRKKSGVGTDTQYF. In nucleotides, the CDR3 is TGTGCCAGCAGAAAAAAATCCGGGGTGGGCACAGATACGCAGTATTTT. The entire variable domain, with the rest obtained from reference TRBV7-2 and TRBJ2-3, is as follows: GAGVSQSPSNKVTEKGKDVELRCDPISGHTALYWYRQSLGQGLEFLIYFQGNSAPDKSGLPSDRFSAERTGGSVSTLTIQRTQQEDSAVYLCASRKKSGVGTDTQYFGPGTRLTVL.

DNA of the CDR3: TGTGCCAGCAGCGAGACAGGGGGCAAGGAAAAACTGTTTTTT. Residues: CASSETGGKEKLFF. This chain joins TRBV2 and TRBJ1-4; 10 nucleotides align to TRBD1. Germline V CDR1 and CDR2: SNHLY, FYNNEI. This CDR3 has 14 amino acids. Trimming removed 6 bases from V and 8 bases from J; junction bases left unmatched: 6.